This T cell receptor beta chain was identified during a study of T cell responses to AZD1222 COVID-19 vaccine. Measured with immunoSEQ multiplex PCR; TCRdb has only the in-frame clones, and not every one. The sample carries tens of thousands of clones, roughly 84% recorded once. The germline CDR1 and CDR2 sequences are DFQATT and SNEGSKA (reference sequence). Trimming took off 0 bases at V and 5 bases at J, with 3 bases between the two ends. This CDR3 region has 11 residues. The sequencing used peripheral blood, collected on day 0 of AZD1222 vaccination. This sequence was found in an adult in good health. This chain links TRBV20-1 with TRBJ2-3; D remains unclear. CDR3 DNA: TGCAGTGCTAGAGAAGGAGATACGCAGTATTTT. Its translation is CSAREGDTQYF.